This T cell receptor (beta chain) was sequenced for a study of a mutant IDH1 vaccine in newly diagnosed glioma. Study-level information: Vaccines began 4-6 weeks after radiotherapy alone, or with temozolomide cycles. Receipt of radiotherapy, temozolomide, or both preceded the study, and most received both.

On this clone itself: Antigen: not known.

Time point specified: week 11, during vaccination. The investigators gave 300 ug of mutant IDH1 20-mer peptide in each vaccine dose, together with topical imiquimod. New WHO grade 3 or 4 astrocytomas that were IDH1-mutant and ATRX-lost had been found in donors. Germline assignment: CDR1 LGHNA and CDR2 YNFKEQ. The CDR3 extends over 16 amino acids. V lost 1 base, J lost 1 base, and 13 bases lay in between. Profiled with immunoSEQ multiplex PCR; TCRdb holds only in-frame clones, not every one. The sample has about 21,000 clones; roughly 90% are singletons. The sequence was collected from a woman in her forties with glioma. The material sequenced was PBMCs, taken from a glioma patient whose treatment included an IDH1 peptide vaccine. The rearrangement links TRBV4-2 to TRBJ1-1, with D unclear. For the CDR3, the DNA is TGTGCCAGCAGCCAAGGGGCCGGACTATCGAACACTGAAGCTTTCTTT. This sequence encodes CASSQGAGLSNTEAFF.